This passage covers 28 T cell receptor beta chains from one sample sequenced in a study of CD8 T cells in ankylosing spondylitis. Findings and caveats of the study: Seemingly distinctive of ankylosing spondylitis blood was a TCR beta motif formed by eight highly homologous variants.

MiXCR, run by TCRdb on the 5' RACE reads, gives a single entry per CDR3 protein. The data hold around 770,000 distinct CDR3 sequences, with 19% observed a single time. Their specific antigens are unknown. Material: blood, either unsorted or a sorted T cell fraction (not recorded which). Receptor source: a male donor with ankylosing spondylitis.

This clonotype was seen only a few times. The CDR3 coding sequence is TGTGCCATAACAATGGCGGGGCGGGGGGGCCCAGAGCAGTTCTTC. It codes for CAITMAGRGGPEQFF. The chain employs TRBV12-3 or TRBV12-4 and TRBJ2-1; 9 bases map to TRBD2. CDR3 length: 15 amino acids. Losses at the gene ends were 10 bases for V and 10 bases for J; bases not matched to a gene: 17.

The chain employs TRBV4-2 and TRBJ1-2; perhaps TRBD1 as D (6 bases). V lost 0 bases and J 5 bases, leaving 13 bases between the germline ends. Germline V gene data show CDR1 as LGHNA and CDR2 as YNFKEQ. CDR3 size: 15 residues. CDR3 in amino acids: CASSQDLQGLYGYTF. The DNA of the CDR3 is TGTGCCAGCAGCCAAGATCTACAGGGATTATATGGCTACACCTTC.

CDR3 in amino acids: CSARDVRVPTDTQYF. CDR3 nucleotides: TGCAGTGCTAGAGACGTCAGGGTACCCACAGATACGCAGTATTTT. This chain joins TRBV20-1 and TRBJ2-3; D might be TRBD1 (5 bases). The CDR3 runs 15 residues. CDR1 DFQATT and CDR2 SNEGSKA come from the germline V gene (reference sequence). V lost 0 bases and J lost 2, with 12 bases in between.

This clonotype was counted between two and nine times. The V call is TRBV20-1, the J call TRBJ2-4, with TRBD2 as a possible D gene (6 bases). CDR1 is DFQATT, CDR2 SNEGSKA, per germline (reference sequence). With 2 bases removed from V and 5 bases from J, the gap between germline ends came to 22 bases. This CDR3 has 17 amino acids. CDR3 sequence (DNA): TGCAGTGCTAGAAGCCGGGACTTTCTCGACCCGGAAAACATTCAGTACTTC. Translated, it gives CSARSRDFLDPENIQYF.

The chain links TRBV4-1 to TRBJ2-3; 15 bases line up with TRBD2. CDR1 MGHRA and CDR2 YSYEKL come from the germline V gene. The CDR3 is 15 residues long. Trimming cost V 4 bases and J 7 bases; bases outside gene matches: 3. Written as DNA, the CDR3 is TGCGCCAGCAGCCGCGGACTAGCGGGGGGGAATACGCAGTATTTT. Protein: CASSRGLAGGNTQYF.

This chain uses TRBV10-3 with TRBJ2-3; D is unresolved. The CDR3 length is 14 residues. Per germline, CDR1 ENHRY and CDR2 SYGVKD. V was cut by 5 bases and J by 2 bases, with 11 bases left in between. DNA of the CDR3: TGTGCCATCAGTTGGGTAGCACCCACAGATACGCAGTATTTT. It specifies CAISWVAPTDTQYF.

J is TRBJ2-1 and V is TRBV27; 8 bases fit TRBD2. J gave up 9 bases and V 3 bases, and 16 bases lay outside the gene matches. The CDR3 runs 17 residues. Germline V gives CDR1 MNHEY, CDR2 SMNVEV (reference sequence). This CDR3 reads CASSFRHIAGQLVEQFF. The CDR3 DNA follows: TGTGCCAGCAGTTTCAGACATATAGCGGGACAACTCGTTGAGCAGTTCTTC.

This clonotype was picked up many times. This sequence joins TRBV6-2 or TRBV6-3 and TRBJ2-7; D might be TRBD1 (5 bases). The CDR3 length is 16 residues. CDR1 and CDR2 (germline): MNHEY, SVGEGT. Trimming took 2 bases from V and 2 from J, leaving 16 bases between them. Here the CDR3 reads CASSYNVDSLPYEQYF. CDR3 nucleotide sequence: TGTGCCAGCAGTTACAACGTAGACAGCCTTCCCTACGAGCAGTACTTC.

This clonotype was counted at least ten times. V gene TRBV29-1 combines with J gene TRBJ2-7; 10 positions agree with TRBD2. The CDR3 spans 15 residues. Trimming at V came to 5 bases and at J to 6 bases, leaving 13 bases not matched to a gene. Germline CDR1 SQVTM, CDR2 ANQGSEA. The CDR3 is CSVPNPSGGASEQYF. CDR3 DNA: TGCAGCGTTCCTAATCCCAGCGGGGGGGCCTCCGAGCAGTACTTC.

The chain links TRBV20-1 to TRBJ2-4; D unclear. Germline assignment: CDR1 DFQATT and CDR2 SNEGSKA (reference sequence). This CDR3 region has 13 residues. Trimming stripped 6 bases from V and 8 bases from J, with 17 bases between. This CDR3 is CSALFDGWDIQYF. The CDR3 nucleotides are TGCAGTGCCCTGTTCGATGGTTGGGACATTCAGTACTTC.

This clonotype was counted a few times. The CDR3 DNA follows: TGTGCCAGTAAGGACAGCCTGAACACTGAAGCTTTCTTT. Protein: CASKDSLNTEAFF. This chain joins TRBV6-6 and TRBJ1-1; TRBD1 is a possible D gene (6 bases). CDR1 and CDR2 (germline): MNHNY, SVGAGI (reference sequence). This CDR3 has 13 amino acids. Trimming stripped 9 bases from V and 0 bases from J, with 11 bases between.

The CDR3 region is CATIPRGLGTDTQYF. The CDR3 DNA reads as TGCGCCACCATCCCCCGGGGGCTGGGCACAGATACGCAGTATTTT. The chain is built from TRBV10-2 and TRBJ2-3; D assignment may be TRBD1 or TRBD2 (6 bases each). The V end was cut by 10 bases, the J end by 1 base, with 18 bases between. The CDR3 is made up of 15 amino acids. CDR1 and CDR2 (germline): WSHSY, SAAADI.

There are many counts of this clonotype. The chain couples TRBV6-1 to TRBJ2-5; the D gene is possibly TRBD2 (5 bases). The CDR3 consists of 13 residues. Germline loops: CDR1 MNHNS, CDR2 SASEGT. V lost 5 bases to trimming and J lost 5 bases, with 12 bases between them. CDR3 region: CASSPTTGETQYF. The CDR3 DNA sequence: TGTGCCAGCAGTCCGACGACGGGGGAGACCCAGTACTTC.

This sequence joins TRBV6-1 and TRBJ1-1; D is perhaps TRBD1 (5 bases). CDR1 and CDR2 from the germline V gene are MNHNS and SASEGT. The CDR3 loop spans 13 amino acids. Deletions cut 7 bases from V and 2 bases from J, with 11 bases between. As DNA, the CDR3 is TGTGCCAGCATGGGGGATTACAACACTGAAGCTTTCTTT. Its protein product is CASMGDYNTEAFF.

This clonotype was seen only a few times. This chain joins TRBV20-1 and TRBJ2-5; D call uncertain. The CDR3 consists of 14 residues. Trimming cost V 8 bases and J 2 bases, with 18 bases left between them. In germline, CDR1 is DFQATT, CDR2 SNEGSKA (reference sequence). CDR3 nucleotide sequence: TGCAGTCCGAAGGGAAAGCCGGGTCAAGAGACCCAGTACTTC. It specifies CSPKGKPGQETQYF.

V and J are TRBV10-3 and TRBJ1-6, with TRBD1 as a possible D gene (5 bases). V was pared by 0 bases and J by 9 bases, with 12 bases between. This CDR3 is built from 15 residues. CDR1 is ENHRY, CDR2 SYGVKD, per germline. The CDR3 region has the DNA TGTGCCATCAGTGAGTCGACTCAGGGTCGTTCACCCCTCCACTTT. Protein: CAISESTQGRSPLHF.

The chain couples TRBV4-3 to TRBJ1-6; 10 positions agree with TRBD1. The CDR3 runs to 15 residues. V trimming: 4 bases; J trimming: 9 bases; junction bases outside the gene matches: 6. The germline gives CDR1 LGHNA, CDR2 YSLEER. CDR3: CASSLGTGAGSPLHF. Here the CDR3 DNA reads TGCGCCAGCAGCCTCGGGACAGGGGCTGGTTCACCCCTCCACTTT.

This clonotype has a count of ten or more. The rearrangement uses TRBV5-1 and TRBJ1-5; no firm D call. Germline CDR1 SGHRS, CDR2 YFSETQ. Trimming pared 2 bases from V and 0 bases from J, leaving 6 bases between. This CDR3 contains 14 residues. CDR3 in DNA: TGCGCCAGCAGCTTAAGGTCTAGCAATCAGCCCCAGCATTTT. Translated, it gives CASSLRSSNQPQHF.

The rearrangement joins TRBV7-9 to TRBJ1-6; possibly TRBD1 for D (5 bases). Per germline, CDR1 SEHNR and CDR2 FQNEAQ (reference sequence). The V and J ends lost 7 bases and 10 bases respectively, with 23 bases between them. The CDR3 has 16 residues. The CDR3: CASTPEGPRFGSPLHF. The DNA for the CDR3 is TGTGCCAGCACCCCCGAGGGACCGCGCTTTGGGTCACCCCTCCACTTT.

The chain uses TRBV24-1 and TRBJ1-5; 7 bases are a match to TRBD1. The CDR3 extends over 16 amino acids. Trimming cost V 4 bases and J 2 bases; bases outside gene matches: 7. The germline gives CDR1 KGHDR, CDR2 SFDVKD. CDR3 residues: CATSDRQGMGNQPQHF. The CDR3 nucleotides read TGTGCCACCAGTGACAGACAGGGAATGGGCAATCAGCCCCAGCATTTT.

This clonotype was counted between two and nine times. The rearrangement uses TRBV12-3 or TRBV12-4 and TRBJ2-5; the D is unclear. V lost 1 base and J lost 1, with 10 bases in between. The CDR3 totals 15 residues. The CDR3 coding sequence is TGTGCCAGCAGTTTAGGGTATACAACCCAAGAGACCCAGTACTTC. It codes for CASSLGYTTQETQYF.

The rearrangement links TRBV5-1 to TRBJ2-2; a weak D match, TRBD1 (6 bases). Germline CDR1 and CDR2: SGHRS and YFSETQ. CDR3 length: 17 amino acids. V gave up 1 base and J gave up 0 bases, with 13 bases separating them. This chain's CDR3 is CASSLPRDTSNTGELFF. CDR3 DNA: TGCGCCAGCAGCTTGCCCCGGGACACCTCGAACACCGGGGAGCTGTTTTTT.

The J gene is TRBJ2-5, the V gene TRBV11-2, with D unresolved. Germline assignment: CDR1 SGHAT and CDR2 FQNNGV. The V end lost 5 bases, the J end lost 1 base, and 8 bases lay between the germline ends. The CDR3 extends over 13 amino acids. The CDR3 sequence is CASSGSGQETQYF. CDR3 sequence (DNA): TGTGCCAGCAGCGGGTCCGGCCAAGAGACCCAGTACTTC.

V gene TRBV10-3 combines with J gene TRBJ2-1; TRBD1 or TRBD2 may be the D gene (5 bases each). The V end was cut by 4 bases, the J end by 4 bases, with 14 bases between. This CDR3 contains 15 residues. Germline CDR1 reads ENHRY; CDR2 reads SYGVKD. This CDR3 reads CAISAGTAAYNEQFF. As DNA, the CDR3 is TGTGCCATCAGTGCCGGGACCGCAGCATACAATGAGCAGTTCTTC.

The chain employs TRBV20-1 and TRBJ2-1, with TRBD2 identical over 9 bases. The last part of the DNA fits TRBJ2-7 better; the J call may be wrong. CDR1 is DFQATT, CDR2 SNEGSKA, per germline (reference sequence). The length of the CDR3 is 14 residues. CDR3 amino acids: CSAERLAANNEQYF. CDR3 nucleotides: TGCAGTGCAGAGCGACTAGCGGCTAACAATGAGCAGTACTTC.

The chain is built from TRBV12-3 or TRBV12-4 and TRBJ1-2; D is uncertain. The CDR3 loop spans 12 amino acids. V was clipped by 3 bases and J by 5 bases, with 7 bases between them. CDR3: CASSFPGYGYTF. CDR3 nucleotides: TGTGCCAGCAGTTTTCCCGGGTATGGCTACACCTTC.

This clonotype was found a few times. This chain joins TRBV9 and TRBJ1-2; tentatively, D is TRBD1 (6 bases). The CDR3 runs to 17 residues. Trimming removed 3 bases at V and 0 bases at J, with 18 bases between. Germline CDR1 is SGDLS and CDR2 is YYNGEE. CDR3 in DNA: TGTGCCAGCAGCGCATGGGACACCACGGCCCCTAACTATGGCTACACCTTC. The encoded protein is CASSAWDTTAPNYGYTF.

The CDR3 nucleotides are TGTGCCTGGAGTGTACCACAACTCCAAGAGACCCAGTACTTC. As protein: CAWSVPQLQETQYF. This chain links TRBV30 with TRBJ2-5; D uncertain. The V gene's germline CDR1 is GTSNPN and CDR2 SVGIG (reference sequence). This CDR3 comprises 14 residues. V lost 0 bases and J 1 base, leaving 9 bases between the germline ends.